This is a list of T cell receptor beta chains from one sample in a study of T cell responses to AZD1222 COVID-19 vaccine. Assay: immunoSEQ multiplex PCR; the TCRdb copy retains only in-frame clones and omits some. Counted here are about 120,000 clones, approximately 82% occurring once; the ten biggest clones make up about a quarter. This specimen consisted of peripheral blood, obtained 28 days after the second AZD1222 dose. Every receptor here comes from an adult who received the AZD1222 COVID-19 vaccine. Each CDR3 is given with its conserved first and last residue. Each record gives: V gene, J gene, D gene, CDR3 protein, CDR3 DNA. A D gene is named only where the DNA matches it firmly.

V gene: TRBV11-2
J gene: TRBJ1-1
D gene: -
CDR3 protein: CASSLTYNLLGGGAFF
CDR3 DNA: TGTGCCAGCAGCTTAACCTACAACCTTCTTGGGGGCGGCGCTTTCTTT

V gene: TRBV29-1
J gene: TRBJ2-7
D gene: TRBD1
CDR3 protein: CSVIGGQGQNEQYF
CDR3 DNA: TGCAGCGTTATCGGTGGACAGGGACAAAACGAGCAGTACTTC

V gene: TRBV28
J gene: TRBJ1-2
D gene: TRBD1
CDR3 protein: CASSWGTGNYGYTF
CDR3 DNA: TGTGCCAGCAGTTGGGGGACAGGAAACTATGGCTACACCTTC

V gene: TRBV7-2
J gene: TRBJ2-5
D gene: -
CDR3 protein: CASSAPWENLAETQYF
CDR3 DNA: TGTGCCAGCAGCGCCCCTTGGGAAAACCTGGCGGAGACCCAGTACTTC

V gene: TRBV5-3
J gene: TRBJ1-5
D gene: TRBD1
CDR3 protein: CARSTGIQGISGKPQHF
CDR3 DNA: TGTGCCAGAAGCACAGGAATACAGGGGATATCAGGTAAGCCCCAGCATTTT

V gene: TRBV15
J gene: TRBJ1-2
D gene: -
CDR3 protein: CATSKVDNYGYTF
CDR3 DNA: TGTGCCACCAGCAAGGTCGATAACTATGGCTACACCTTC

V gene: TRBV24-1
J gene: TRBJ1-1
D gene: TRBD1
CDR3 protein: CATEGQGAEAFF
CDR3 DNA: TGTGCCACCGAGGGACAGGGGGCTGAAGCTTTCTTT

V gene: TRBV5-1
J gene: TRBJ1-2
D gene: -
CDR3 protein: CASSVEGGKGGSGYTF
CDR3 DNA: TGCGCCAGCAGCGTGGAGGGAGGGAAAGGTGGTTCTGGCTACACCTTC

V gene: TRBV19
J gene: TRBJ2-7
D gene: -
CDR3 protein: CASSIYPGSDYEQYF
CDR3 DNA: TGTGCCAGTAGTATATATCCGGGATCGGACTACGAGCAGTACTTC

V gene: TRBV6-5
J gene: TRBJ1-1
D gene: -
CDR3 protein: CASSYSFRVTEAFF
CDR3 DNA: TGTGCCAGCAGTTACAGTTTCAGGGTAACTGAAGCTTTCTTT

V gene: TRBV4-1
J gene: TRBJ2-5
D gene: -
CDR3 protein: CASSQDDRIGTQYF
CDR3 DNA: TGCGCCAGCAGCCAAGACGATCGCATTGGGACCCAGTACTTC

V gene: TRBV15
J gene: TRBJ2-7
D gene: TRBD2
CDR3 protein: CATSRDGSSGGGEQYF
CDR3 DNA: TGTGCCACCAGCAGAGATGGATCTAGCGGGGGCGGCGAGCAGTACTTC

V gene: TRBV18
J gene: TRBJ1-2
D gene: -
CDR3 protein: CASSPQGDYGYTF
CDR3 DNA: TGTGCCAGCTCACCACAGGGGGACTATGGCTACACCTTC

V gene: TRBV30
J gene: TRBJ1-4
D gene: TRBD1
CDR3 protein: CAWSEYRGEKLFF
CDR3 DNA: TGTGCCTGGAGCGAATACAGGGGTGAAAAACTGTTTTTT

V gene: TRBV7-2
J gene: TRBJ2-1
D gene: TRBD2
CDR3 protein: CASSPQWRGGYNEQFF
CDR3 DNA: TGTGCCAGCAGCCCTCAGTGGCGGGGGGGCTACAATGAGCAGTTCTTC

V gene: TRBV7-2
J gene: TRBJ1-6
D gene: TRBD1
CDR3 protein: CASRYRTGDNSPLHF
CDR3 DNA: TGTGCCAGCAGATACCGGACAGGGGATAATTCACCCCTCCACTTT

V gene: TRBV30
J gene: TRBJ1-4
D gene: TRBD1
CDR3 protein: CAWTRDRAEKLFF
CDR3 DNA: TGTGCCTGGACCCGGGACAGGGCCGAAAAACTGTTTTTT

V gene: TRBV6-5
J gene: TRBJ2-2
D gene: -
CDR3 protein: CASSFDRRTTGELFF
CDR3 DNA: TGTGCCAGCAGTTTTGACAGGCGAACCACCGGGGAGCTGTTTTTT

V gene: TRBV19
J gene: TRBJ1-3
D gene: TRBD1
CDR3 protein: CASSIYGWTGEGRGGNTIYF
CDR3 DNA: TGTGCCAGTAGTATATATGGTTGGACAGGGGAGGGGAGAGGGGGAAACACCATATATTTT

V gene: TRBV6-2/TRBV6-3
J gene: TRBJ2-3
D gene: -
CDR3 protein: CASTPRRTFGADTQYF
CDR3 DNA: TGTGCCAGCACCCCCCGGCGGACTTTCGGAGCAGATACGCAGTATTTT

V gene: TRBV28
J gene: TRBJ2-2
D gene: TRBD1
CDR3 protein: CASSRLDRDTGELFF
CDR3 DNA: TGTGCCAGCAGCCGCCTTGACAGGGACACCGGGGAGCTGTTTTTT